This T cell receptor beta chain was sequenced for a study of blood T cells in healthy people across ages. The study, taken as a whole, reports: Total diversity from one million sequenced T cells was likely underestimated.

As concerns this clonotype: The antigen remains unidentified.

The CDR3 is 15 residues long. Trimming took off 1 base at V and 7 bases at J, with 16 bases between the two ends. Germline CDR1 reads LGHNA; CDR2 reads YSLEER. Alongside a J-beta primer mix, a sample-barcoded 5' primer served in a second PCR lasting about 7 to 12 cycles. From the 5' RACE reads, TCRdb called clonotypes with MiXCR, one entry per CDR3 protein. The top ten clones hold 23% of a sample with some 1,800,000 distinct CDR3 sequences, 30% to 40% of them seen once. The origin of this receptor is a human donor in good health. Sample: blood. The chain carries TRBV4-3 and TRBJ1-2; D not certain. The DNA of the CDR3 is TGCGCCAGCAGCCAAGTGGTATCGGGGATGATTGGCTACACCTTC. This codes for CASSQVVSGMIGYTF.